This T cell receptor beta chain was identified in a study of shared clonotypes between healthy human individuals. Whole-study results and caveats: What limited the represented genetic and exposure-history diversity was the small number of donors.

Regarding this clone: Its antigen is undetermined.

CD8 cells classed as naive were CD45RO-negative and positively selected for CCR7, excluding terminally differentiated effector memory CD45RA+ cells. CDR1 SEHNR and CDR2 FQNEAQ come from the germline V gene (reference sequence). This CDR3 comprises 13 residues. V dropped 5 bases and J dropped 2 bases, with 8 bases sitting between them. Replicate PCRs from sorted subsets contained around 190 ng DNA, which is 30,000 to 35,000 T cell genomes. Sequenced by immunoSEQ multiplex PCR; TCRdb stores in-frame clones only, minus some. The table shows over 2 million clones, with approximately 94% occurring only once.

Sequenced: naive CD8+ T cells sorted from blood. V gene TRBV7-9 combines with J gene TRBJ2-3; D is unresolved. This receptor was taken from a man aged 18-30 years in good health. Here the CDR3 DNA reads TGTGCCAGCAGCCCCGACCTCACAGATACGCAGTATTTT. It encodes CASSPDLTDTQYF.